One sample yielded the 3 T cell receptor beta chains listed below, sequenced in a study of OX40 agonist ivuxolimab in advanced cancers. Data came from immunoSEQ multiplex PCR; TCRdb stores just in-frame clones and leaves some out. The sample has roughly 42,000 clones, about 91% seen once. The sequencing here drew on CD4+ or CD8+ T cells sorted from blood, taken in a trial of the OX40 agonist ivuxolimab. Receptor source: an adult with an advanced solid tumor such as melanoma, head and neck, liver or kidney cancer.

The chain uses TRBV9 and TRBJ2-7; TRBD1 agrees at 7 bases. The CDR3 is 16 residues long. Losses at the gene ends were 3 bases for V and 0 bases for J; bases not matched to a gene: 9. The germline V gene encodes CDR1 SGDLS and CDR2 YYNGEE. For the CDR3, the DNA is TGTGCCAGCAGCGCGCAACCGGGACAGCCCTCCTACGAGCAGTACTTC. Amino acids: CASSAQPGQPSYEQYF.

The chain is built from TRBV2 and TRBJ2-6; D is undetermined. Trimming stripped 4 bases from V and 3 bases from J, with 10 bases between. CDR1 is SNHLY, CDR2 FYNNEI, per germline. The CDR3 length is 15 residues. The CDR3 here is CASSVGSGGANVLTF. As DNA, the CDR3 is TGTGCCAGCAGTGTAGGGTCTGGTGGGGCCAACGTCCTGACTTTC.

This rearrangement joins TRBV7-9 to TRBJ2-3, with D hard to call. Trimming took off 1 base at V and 2 bases at J, with 4 bases between the two ends. The CDR3 covers 13 residues. CDR1 and CDR2 (germline): SEHNR, FQNEAQ (reference sequence). In nucleotides, the CDR3 is TGTGCCAGCAGCTTAGAAGCCACAGATACGCAGTATTTT. Translating gives CASSLEATDTQYF.